The sequence of this T cell receptor beta chain was determined in a study of blood T cell repertoires in COVID-19. Between the trimmed V and J ends, which lost 2 bases and 3 bases, there was a span of 11 bases. Germline CDR1 MDHEN, CDR2 SYDVKM. This CDR3 region has 15 residues. Enrollees, roughly 18 to 89 years old, lived in 20 to 25 US areas. The table came from immunoSEQ multiplex PCR; TCRdb's copy has only in-frame clones and leaves some out. The profile shows approximately 260,000 clones, roughly 88% of them singletons. The chain couples TRBV28 to TRBJ1-5; no firm D call. The receptor was derived from a woman between 35 and 50 years old with acute COVID-19. Sequenced input: PBMCs or T cells enriched from blood (not recorded which). The CDR3 here is CASSLRQANNQPQHF. The CDR3 DNA sequence: TGTGCCAGCAGTTTACGGCAGGCTAACAATCAGCCCCAGCATTTT. The complete variable domain, with remaining parts taken from reference TRBV28 and TRBJ1-5, reads DVKVTQSSRYLVKRTGEKVFLECVQDMDHENMFWYRQDPGLGLRLIYFSYDVKMKEKGDIPEGYSVSREKKERFSLILESASTNQTSMYLCASSLRQANNQPQHFGDGTRLSIL.